The rows below give T cell receptor beta chains drawn from one sample of a study of blood T cell repertoires in COVID-19. The method was immunoSEQ multiplex PCR; TCRdb's version includes in-frame clones alone and lacks a portion of them. The sample carries approximately 200,000 clones, about three quarters recorded once. Sequenced material: peripheral blood. The receptors were sampled from an elderly woman with COVID-19, enrolled during active disease. CDR3s include the opening cysteine and the closing phenylalanine or tryptophan. Fields, in order: clone size, D gene, V gene, J gene, CDR3 DNA, CDR3 protein. The D gene is left open where the match is weak. Clone size is stated in some rows and not others, as once, few, many or a class when expanded.

size: -; D: TRBD1; V: TRBV27; J: TRBJ1-1; DNA: TGTGCCAGCAGTTTAGGGGCAGGGGGCATTACTGAAGCTTTCTTT; CDR3: CASSLGAGGITEAFF
size: -; D: TRBD2; V: TRBV6-5; J: TRBJ2-5; DNA: TGTGCCAGCAGTTACTCGATTGGCGGGAGAAAGACCCAGTACTTC; CDR3: CASSYSIGGRKTQYF
size: -; D: -; V: TRBV6-5; J: TRBJ1-1; DNA: TGTGCCAGCAGAGGACAGACCACTGAAGCTTTCTTT; CDR3: CASRGQTTEAFF
size: -; D: -; V: TRBV14; J: TRBJ2-7; DNA: TGTGCCAGCAGCCAAGTAGTATTCTACGAGCAGTACTTC; CDR3: CASSQVVFYEQYF
size: few; D: -; V: TRBV5-1; J: TRBJ2-1; DNA: TGCGCCAGCAGCCTGACAGGTCCCTCCTACAATGAGCAGTTCTTC; CDR3: CASSLTGPSYNEQFF
size: -; D: TRBD1; V: TRBV20-1; J: TRBJ1-1; DNA: TGCAGTGCTAGTAGGGACAGGAAGAACACTGAAGCTTTCTTT; CDR3: CSASRDRKNTEAFF
size: -; D: -; V: TRBV7-3; J: TRBJ2-7; DNA: TGTGCCAGCAGCTCCCAACCCGGGGTCTACGAGCAGTACTTC; CDR3: CASSSQPGVYEQYF
size: once; D: -; V: TRBV6-5; J: TRBJ1-4; DNA: TGTGCCAGCAGTTCGGGAGAGCCCTTTAATGAAAAACTGTTTTTT; CDR3: CASSSGEPFNEKLFF
size: -; D: -; V: TRBV6-5; J: TRBJ2-7; DNA: TGTGCCAGCAGCCTCTACCCTAGCGTCGAGCAGTACTTC; CDR3: CASSLYPSVEQYF
size: few; D: -; V: TRBV28; J: TRBJ2-3; DNA: TGTGCCAGCAGTTTATTAGGGGTCCGGGCCACAGATACGCAGTATTTT; CDR3: CASSLLGVRATDTQYF
size: -; D: -; V: TRBV11-2; J: TRBJ2-2; DNA: TGTGCCAGCAGCTTATGGCAGTCCGGGGAGCTGTTTTTT; CDR3: CASSLWQSGELFF